These 25 T cell receptor beta chains share one sample of origin, sequenced in a study of Graves' ophthalmopathy and Graves' hyperthyroidism. Researchers took RNA transcripts and amplified TCR beta CDR3 regions from them. First-round RT-PCR with HTBI primers preceded a second-round multiplex PCR. A single record per CDR3 protein comes from TCRdb applying MiXCR to the multiplex PCR reads. The table lists over 650,000 distinct CDR3 sequences, under 50% of them singletons. Specimen: peripheral blood. These receptors were obtained from an adult man with Graves' ophthalmopathy.

Remarks on this clonotype: The junction shows a germline mismatch at one end, possibly a read error. The V and J genes are TRBV10-3 and TRBJ2-5; D might be TRBD1 or TRBD2, each matching 5 bases. Germline V gives CDR1 ENHRY, CDR2 SYGVKD. The CDR3 contains 16 residues. This chain's CDR3 is CASSLYGREWGETQYF. CDR3 nucleotide sequence: TGTGCCAGCAGTTTATACGGCAGGGAGTGGGGAGAGACCCAGTACTTC.

In this sample, this clonotype turned up a few times. The chain has TRBV5-8 and TRBJ1-5; no firm D call. The germline gives CDR1 SGHTS, CDR2 YDEGEE. This CDR3 is built from 17 residues. The V gene lost 1 base and the J gene lost 1 base, with 15 bases spanning the gap. This CDR3 is CASSLMLLGKSNQPQHF. For the CDR3, the DNA is TGTGCCAGCAGCTTGATGCTCTTGGGAAAAAGCAATCAGCCCCAGCATTTT.

This clonotype was detected ten times or more. The rearrangement links TRBV5-1 to TRBJ2-5; 8 bases match TRBD1. The germline gives CDR1 SGHRS, CDR2 YFSETQ. The junction had 6 bases not matched to a gene; V was cut back by 4 bases and J by 1 base. CDR3 length: 15 residues. The CDR3 DNA reads TGCGCCAGCAGCACCTCGGGACAGGTCCAAGAGACCCAGTACTTC. This gives the protein CASSTSGQVQETQYF.

At least ten counts were recorded for this clonotype. This sequence joins TRBV19 and TRBJ1-1, with D possibly matching TRBD1 (5 bases). Germline values: CDR1 LNHDA, CDR2 SQIVND (reference sequence). Trimming stripped 7 bases from V and 1 base from J, with 7 bases between. The CDR3 is 12 residues long. CDR3 in amino acids: CASIGGNTEAFF. CDR3 sequence (DNA): TGTGCCAGTATTGGGGGGAACACTGAAGCTTTCTTT.

In its sample, this clonotype was seen a few times. V usage is TRBV19 and J usage is TRBJ1-5, with no clear D. The CDR3 is 15 amino acids. CDR1 LNHDA and CDR2 SQIVND come from the germline V gene (reference sequence). The V and J ends lost 1 base and 3 bases respectively, with 10 bases between them. The DNA of the CDR3 is TGTGCCAGTAGTATAGTTTCCGGGAACAATCAGCCCCAGCATTTT. Protein: CASSIVSGNNQPQHF.

This clonotype was seen only once. The chain's CDR3 is CASSSTGTGGDGYTF. The DNA of the CDR3 is TGTGCCAGCAGCTCTACCGGGACAGGGGGTGATGGCTACACCTTC. The chain is built from TRBV7-2 and TRBJ1-2, with 11 bases matching TRBD1. The germline gives CDR1 SGHTA, CDR2 FQGNSA. V was pared by 4 bases and J by 6 bases, with 7 bases of the junction left unmatched. This CDR3 is 15 amino acids long. Full variable domain (rest looked up from reference TRBV7-2 and TRBJ1-2): GAGVSQSPSNKVTEKGKDVELRCDPISGHTALYWYRQSLGQGLEFLIYFQGNSAPDKSGLPSDRFSAERTGGSVSTLTIQRTQQEDSAVYLCASSSTGTGGDGYTFGSGTRLTVV.

The CDR3 coding sequence is TGCGCCAGCTTCCCCGGGACACCGAACACCGGGGAGCTGTTTTTT. Translated, it gives CASFPGTPNTGELFF. This chain uses TRBV5-1 with TRBJ2-2, with D maybe TRBD1 (6 bases). The germline V gene has CDR1 SGHRS and CDR2 YFSETQ. The V and J ends lost 7 bases and 0 bases respectively, with 13 bases between them. This CDR3 has 15 amino acids.

At least ten counts were recorded for this clonotype. The rearrangement joins TRBV19 to TRBJ1-4; D gene unclear. The V gene lost 4 bases and the J gene lost 7 bases, with 10 bases spanning the gap. Germline V CDR1 and CDR2: LNHDA, SQIVND (reference sequence). This CDR3 comprises 13 residues. The CDR3: CASSSQLLEKLFF. The CDR3 DNA reads TGTGCCAGTAGTAGCCAGCTCCTTGAAAAACTGTTTTTT.

This clonotype was observed at least ten times. The CDR3 loop reads CASSLFGISNYGYTF. The CDR3 bases are TGTGCCAGCAGCTTGTTCGGGATATCTAACTATGGCTACACCTTC. The chain joins TRBV5-5 to TRBJ1-2, with no clear D. Germline assignment: CDR1 SGHKS and CDR2 YYEKEE (reference sequence). The V gene lost 1 base and the J gene lost 0 bases, with 10 bases spanning the gap. CDR3 length: 15 amino acids.

The sample holds many counts of this clonotype. The V gene is TRBV12-3 or TRBV12-4, the J gene TRBJ2-7; D unclear. The CDR3 sequence is 12 residues long. V lost 7 bases and J 0 bases, leaving 7 bases between the germline ends. The chain's CDR3 is CASTGASYEQYF. The CDR3 DNA is TGTGCCAGCACCGGAGCCTCCTACGAGCAGTACTTC.

In its sample, this clonotype was seen a few times. Possible read error: a much larger clone is one base away. The chain carries TRBV7-9 and TRBJ1-2; a possible D gene is TRBD1 (5 bases). Germline CDR1 SEHNR, CDR2 FQNEAQ (reference sequence). This CDR3 contains 13 residues. Trimming removed 1 base at V and 6 bases at J, with 9 bases between. DNA of the CDR3: TGTGCCAGCAGCTTAGGGGGGGTCCATGGCTACACCTTC. Protein product: CASSLGGVHGYTF. Using reference TRBV7-9 and TRBJ1-2 for the parts outside the CDR3, the full variable domain is DTGVSQNPRHKITKRGQNVTFRCDPISEHNRLYWYRQTLGQGPEFLTYFQNEAQLEKSRLLSDRFSAERPKGSFSTLEIQRTEQGDSAMYLCASSLGGVHGYTFGSGTRLTVV.

This clonotype turned up a few times. The chain employs TRBV12-3 or TRBV12-4 and TRBJ1-2; 9 nucleotides agree with TRBD1. This CDR3 contains 14 residues. The trim removed 6 bases at V and 7 bases at J, leaving 9 bases unmatched. In nucleotides, the CDR3 is TGTGCCAGCAGCCCAGGGACAGGGTATGGTGGCTACACCTTC. Residues: CASSPGTGYGGYTF.

The V call is TRBV15, the J call TRBJ1-5; TRBD1 matches 10 bases. The CDR3 has 15 amino acids. Germline assignment: CDR1 LNHNV and CDR2 YYDKDF (reference sequence). With V trimmed by 4 bases and J by 11 bases, 11 bases remained unmatched. The CDR3, as DNA: TGTGCCACCAGCAAAGGACAGGGGGTCGAGGAGACCCAGCATTTT. Amino acids: CATSKGQGVEETQHF.

This clonotype was picked up many times. The chain recombines TRBV7-2 with TRBJ1-6, with 8 bases fitting TRBD1. CDR3 length: 17 residues. Germline values: CDR1 SGHTA, CDR2 FQGNSA. V was clipped by 5 bases and J by 1 base; unmatched bases: 7. The CDR3 DNA sequence: TGTGCCAGCAGCACAGACAGGGGATTGTCCTATAATTCACCCCTCCACTTT. It yields the protein CASSTDRGLSYNSPLHF.

This clonotype showed up many times. V is TRBV24-1 and J is TRBJ2-7, with 7 positions matching TRBD2. The CDR3 contains 14 residues. V lost 3 bases to trimming and J lost 3 bases; unmatched junction nucleotides: 4. The germline V gene has CDR1 KGHDR and CDR2 SFDVKD. In nucleotides, the CDR3 is TGTGCCACCAGTGATGGGACTAATTACTACGAGCAGTACTTC. Its protein product is CATSDGTNYYEQYF.

Of note for this clonotype: The conserved closing phenylalanine or tryptophan is absent in this CDR3, likely reflecting a read error. The chain couples TRBV7-8 to TRBJ2-7; D is undetermined. Germline-derived CDR1 and CDR2 are SGHVS and FQNEAQ. The CDR3 contains 14 residues. The CDR3, as DNA: TGTGCCATCAGCTTAGACCCGAGCTCCTACGAGCAGTACTGC. Amino acids: CAISLDPSSYEQYC.

V usage is TRBV20-1 and J usage is TRBJ2-7, with TRBD1 identical over 8 bases. V shed 2 bases, J shed 1 base, and the junction held 10 bases outside the gene matches. Per germline, CDR1 DFQATT and CDR2 SNEGSKA (reference sequence). This CDR3 has 16 residues. CDR3 nucleotide sequence: TGCAGTGCTAGATCTGAAATGGGACAGGATTCCTACGAGCAGTACTTC. This codes for CSARSEMGQDSYEQYF.

Ten or more counts support this clonotype. The chain combines TRBV15 with TRBJ1-4; D is perhaps TRBD1 (5 bases). Germline lookup yields CDR1 LNHNV and CDR2 YYDKDF (reference sequence). This CDR3 spans 13 amino acids. V was pared by 8 bases and J by 8 bases, with 15 bases between. The CDR3, as DNA: TGTGCCACCTCTCGGGACTTAAGAGAAAAACTGTTTTTT. The encoded protein is CATSRDLREKLFF.

The genes are TRBV29-1 and TRBJ1-1; TRBD1 agrees at 10 bases. CDR1 SQVTM and CDR2 ANQGSEA come from the germline V gene. This CDR3 is built from 15 residues. With V trimmed by 3 bases and J by 3 bases, 7 bases remained unmatched. CDR3: CSVEDSGTGDTEAFF. The CDR3 DNA reads TGCAGCGTTGAGGATTCAGGGACAGGGGACACTGAAGCTTTCTTT. Full variable domain (missing parts from reference TRBV29-1 and TRBJ1-1): SAVISQKPSRDICQRGTSLTIQCQVDSQVTMMFWYRQQPGQSLTLIATANQGSEATYESGFVIDKFPISRPNLTFSTLTVSNMSPEDSSIYLCSVEDSGTGDTEAFFGQGTRLTVV.

This clonotype was detected many times. The genes are TRBV5-1 and TRBJ2-5; 10 positions match TRBD1. The CDR3 spans 15 residues. Germline lookup yields CDR1 SGHRS and CDR2 YFSETQ. The junction had 7 bases not matched to a gene; V was cut back by 4 bases and J by 4 bases. CDR3 sequence (DNA): TGCGCCAGCAGCACGGGACAGGGGAGTTTAGAGACCCAGTACTTC. It codes for CASSTGQGSLETQYF.

In its sample, this clonotype was seen many times. V and J are TRBV9 and TRBJ1-1; TRBD1 matches 7 bases. The CDR3 is 12 amino acids. V was clipped by 7 bases and J by 4 bases; unmatched bases: 4. Germline V gives CDR1 SGDLS, CDR2 YYNGEE. CDR3 in amino acids: CASGTVPTEAFF. CDR3 nucleotides: TGTGCCAGCGGGACAGTACCCACTGAAGCTTTCTTT.

This sequence joins TRBV24-1 and TRBJ2-7; no clear D. Trimming left V 11 bases short and J 1 base short, with 14 bases between. This CDR3 comprises 13 residues. Germline V gene lookup returns CDR1 KGHDR and CDR2 SFDVKD. As DNA, the CDR3 is TGTGCCAGAAGCAGAAGGGAATCCTACGAGCAGTACTTC. As protein: CARSRRESYEQYF.

In its sample, this clonotype was seen once. The chain employs TRBV29-1 and TRBJ1-2, with a possible D match to TRBD1 (5 bases). The V gene lost 8 bases and the J gene lost 8 bases, with 12 bases spanning the gap. Germline CDR1 and CDR2: SQVTM and ANQGSEA. The CDR3 spans 10 residues. CDR3 region: CSWDVGGYTF. The CDR3 nucleotides read TGCAGCTGGGACGTCGGAGGCTACACCTTC.

This chain connects TRBV19 to TRBJ2-7; TRBD2 matches at 10 bases. Germline-derived CDR1 and CDR2 are LNHDA and SQIVND (reference sequence). V lost 9 bases to trimming and J lost 4 bases; unmatched junction nucleotides: 12. The CDR3 contains 15 residues. The CDR3 coding sequence is TGTGCCAGCAGCTGGGAGCGGGAGGGAGGTTACGAGCAGTACTTC. It codes for CASSWEREGGYEQYF.

Concerning this clonotype: Compared with germline, one end of the junction differs, possibly owing to a read error. The genes are TRBV2 and TRBJ2-1; 10 bases are a match to TRBD2. Germline V gene sequence: CDR1 SNHLY, CDR2 FYNNEI. The CDR3 is 15 residues long. As DNA, the CDR3 is TGTGCCAGCAGGGAAGCGGGAGGGCCGTCGTATGAGCAGTTCTTC. Encoded protein: CASREAGGPSYEQFF.